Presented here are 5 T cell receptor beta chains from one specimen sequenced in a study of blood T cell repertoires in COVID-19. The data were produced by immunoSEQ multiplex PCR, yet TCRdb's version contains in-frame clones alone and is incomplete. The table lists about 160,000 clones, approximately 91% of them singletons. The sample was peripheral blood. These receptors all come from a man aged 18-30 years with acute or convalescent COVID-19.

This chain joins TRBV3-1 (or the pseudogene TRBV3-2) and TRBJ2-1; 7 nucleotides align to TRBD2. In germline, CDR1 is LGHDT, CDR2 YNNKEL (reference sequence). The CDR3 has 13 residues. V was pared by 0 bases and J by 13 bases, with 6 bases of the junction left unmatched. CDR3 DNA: TGTGCCAGCAGCCAAGACGCCCAGCGGGATCAGTTCTTC. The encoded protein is CASSQDAQRDQFF.

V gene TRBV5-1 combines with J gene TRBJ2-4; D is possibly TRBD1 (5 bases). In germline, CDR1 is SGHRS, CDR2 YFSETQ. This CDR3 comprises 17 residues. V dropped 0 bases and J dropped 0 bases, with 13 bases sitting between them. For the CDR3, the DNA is TGCGCCAGCAGCTTGGGCCTAGGGGTTCTAGCCAAAAACATTCAGTACTTC. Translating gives CASSLGLGVLAKNIQYF.

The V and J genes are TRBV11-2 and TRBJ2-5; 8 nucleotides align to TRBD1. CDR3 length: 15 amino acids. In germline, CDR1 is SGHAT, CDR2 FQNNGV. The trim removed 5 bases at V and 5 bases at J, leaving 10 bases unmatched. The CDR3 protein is CASSPGQGVEETQYF. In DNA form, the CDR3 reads TGTGCCAGCAGCCCCGGACAGGGTGTGGAGGAGACCCAGTACTTC.

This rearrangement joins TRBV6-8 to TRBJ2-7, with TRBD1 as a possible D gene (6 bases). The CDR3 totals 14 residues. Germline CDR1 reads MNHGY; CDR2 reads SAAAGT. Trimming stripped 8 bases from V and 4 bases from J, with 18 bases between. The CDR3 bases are TGTGCCAGCCCTTCCGGGACAAGAAGATACGAGCAGTACTTC. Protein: CASPSGTRRYEQYF.

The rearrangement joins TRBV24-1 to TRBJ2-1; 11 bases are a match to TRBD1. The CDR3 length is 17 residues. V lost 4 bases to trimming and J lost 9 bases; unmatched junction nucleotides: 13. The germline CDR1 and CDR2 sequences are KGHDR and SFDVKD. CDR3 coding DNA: TGTGCCACCAGTGACTTGGCAGGGACAGGGGGAAACCGTGAGCAGTTCTTC. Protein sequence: CATSDLAGTGGNREQFF.